Each of the 9 T cell receptor beta chains below was sequenced from the same sample in a study of T cells after yellow fever vaccination. TCRdb passed the 5' RACE reads through MiXCR, listing each CDR3 protein once. There are some 300,000 distinct CDR3 sequences in the sample; 8.1% occur only once, and around 17% lies in the top ten. The input for sequencing was PBMCs, taken about 49 days after the first yellow fever vaccination. These receptors came from a man in his late teens or twenties who received the YFV17D yellow fever vaccine.

The V and J genes are TRBV18 and TRBJ2-7; 7 bases align to TRBD1. Germline V CDR1 and CDR2: KGHSH, LQKENI. CDR3 length: 15 amino acids. The junction had 9 bases not matched to a gene; V was cut back by 4 bases and J by 3 bases. Here the CDR3 reads CASSQGQGVYYEQYF. The CDR3 bases are TGTGCCAGCTCACAGGGTCAGGGGGTATACTACGAGCAGTACTTC.

The V and J genes are TRBV30 and TRBJ1-4; maybe TRBD1 (6 bases). This CDR3 region has 14 residues. V shed 0 bases and J shed 10 bases, with 15 bases lying between them. The germline gives CDR1 GTSNPN, CDR2 SVGIG (reference sequence). CDR3 in DNA: TGTGCCTGGAGTGTACCACAGGGCGAACGAAAACTGTTTTTT. This translates into CAWSVPQGERKLFF.

In its sample, this clonotype was seen a few times. The chain uses TRBV12-3 or TRBV12-4 and TRBJ2-1, with 8 bases matching TRBD1. This CDR3 is built from 16 residues. The J segment lost 2 bases and the V segment lost 4 bases, leaving 7 bases of the junction unmatched. The CDR3 DNA follows: TGTGCCAGCAGTTCTGGTTGGACAGGGACCTACAATGAGCAGTTCTTC. Its translation is CASSSGWTGTYNEQFF.

The chain uses TRBV11-2 and TRBJ1-2; no definite D call. Between the trimmed V and J ends, which lost 0 bases and 4 bases, there was a span of 12 bases. Germline V gene lookup returns CDR1 SGHAT and CDR2 FQNNGV. The CDR3 covers 15 residues. For the CDR3, the DNA is TGTGCCAGCAGCTTAGATGCCGGGTGGGGCTATGGCTACACCTTC. Its translation: CASSLDAGWGYGYTF.

In its sample, this clonotype was seen many times. This CDR3 is CASSLGQGYYEQYV. In DNA form, the CDR3 reads TGCGCCAGCAGCCTGGGACAGGGGTACTACGAGCAGTACGTC. The rearrangement joins TRBV5-1 to TRBJ2-7; 10 nucleotides align to TRBD1. CDR3 length equals 14 residues. The germline gives CDR1 SGHRS, CDR2 YFSETQ. The trim removed 4 bases at V and 3 bases at J, leaving 4 bases unmatched.

This sequence joins TRBV11-1 and TRBJ2-3; D unresolved. Germline CDR1 and CDR2: SGHAT and FQDESV (reference sequence). V was shortened by 8 bases and J by 3 bases, with 6 bases between the two germline ends. The CDR3 loop spans 11 amino acids. The CDR3 reads CASAQTDTQYF. CDR3 coding DNA: TGTGCCAGCGCCCAGACAGATACGCAGTATTTT.

CDR3 amino acids: CSVDYRGQGISGNTIYF. The CDR3 nucleotides are TGCAGCGTTGACTACAGAGGACAGGGGATCTCTGGAAACACCATATATTTT. V gene TRBV29-1 combines with J gene TRBJ1-3; TRBD1 aligns across 9 bases. V was clipped by 3 bases and J by 0 bases; unmatched bases: 9. Per the germline V gene, CDR1 is SQVTM and CDR2 is ANQGSEA. The CDR3 extends over 17 amino acids.

The V call is TRBV2, the J call TRBJ1-6; D gene ambiguous. Germline V lookup: CDR1 SNHLY, CDR2 FYNNEI. The CDR3 contains 12 residues. Trimming removed 7 bases at V and 7 bases at J, with 8 bases between. The CDR3 nucleotides are TGTGCCAGCACGTCGGGGAATTCACCCCTCCACTTT. Translation gives CASTSGNSPLHF.

Many counts were recorded for this clonotype. This chain uses TRBV11-2 with TRBJ1-5; perhaps TRBD1 as D (5 bases). Trimming removed 2 bases from V and 5 bases from J, with 13 bases in between. Germline CDR1 reads SGHAT; CDR2 reads FQNNGV. CDR3 length equals 15 residues. This CDR3 is CASSLKGLKDQPQHF. CDR3 nucleotide sequence: TGTGCCAGCAGCTTAAAGGGGTTGAAAGATCAGCCCCAGCATTTT.